This T cell receptor beta chain is from a study of blood T cell repertoires in COVID-19. The wider study: T cells, B-cell-depleted T cells, or PBMCs supplied cDNA or gDNA.

Seattle participants joined during active infection and were tracked over time. Under the authors' procedure: For nucleated cells, counts were estimated from reference gene primer amplification. Some clones are missing from TCRdb's copy, which holds only in-frame ones; the method was immunoSEQ multiplex PCR. Clonal size and the V and J genes are those of that table, whereas D and trimming came from the DNA. The table records hundreds of thousands of clones, 83% of them present only once. Germline V gene sequence: CDR1 MGHRA, CDR2 YSYEKL. The CDR3 sequence is 14 residues long. Trimming took 7 bases from V and 3 from J; bases not matched to a gene: 8.

The sample was peripheral blood. The receptor comes from a woman aged 25 to 39 with COVID-19, enrolled during active disease. The V call is TRBV4-1, the J call TRBJ2-7; TRBD1 agrees at 8 bases. CDR3 region: CASNGQGVFYEQYF. The CDR3 coding sequence is TGCGCCAGCAATGGACAGGGAGTCTTCTACGAGCAGTACTTC.